These 20 T cell receptor beta chains originate from one sample sequenced in a study of T cell changes during pregnancy in multiple sclerosis. Clones were read by immunoSEQ multiplex PCR, and TCRdb kept only the in-frame ones, dropping some. The sample has 40,000 or so clones; around 93% are singletons. Specimen: CD4+ T cells from peripheral blood mononuclear cells, collected in the third trimester of pregnancy. Receptors originate from a female donor in good health, enrolled as a control in a pregnancy study.

J is TRBJ1-2 and V is TRBV21-1. TRBV21-1 is labeled a pseudogene. This CDR3 has 15 residues. CDR3 sequence: CASSKEAPSDDGYTF. CDR3 DNA: TGTGCCAGCAGCAAAGAGGCACCGAGCGATGATGGCTACACCTTC.

This sequence joins TRBV18 and TRBJ1-3; 7 bases agree with TRBD1. CDR1 KGHSH and CDR2 LQKENI come from the germline V gene. V dropped 5 bases and J dropped 4; count of bases not matched to a gene: 2. The CDR3 sequence is 13 residues long. In nucleotides, the CDR3 is TGTGCCAGCTCATGGGACAGAGGAAACACCATATATTTT. Amino acid sequence: CASSWDRGNTIYF.

The chain uses TRBV18 and TRBJ2-2, with TRBD2 as a possible D gene (5 bases). Between the trimmed V and J ends, which lost 0 bases and 2 bases, there was a span of 10 bases. Looked up from germline, CDR1 is KGHSH and CDR2 is LQKENI. This CDR3 spans 16 amino acids. The CDR3 loop reads CASSPPSAGNTGELFF. The CDR3 DNA reads as TGTGCCAGCTCACCACCCTCGGCGGGTAACACCGGGGAGCTGTTTTTT.

V is TRBV5-4 and J is TRBJ1-1; D is unresolved. CDR1 and CDR2 from the germline V gene are SGHNT and YYREEE (reference sequence). Trimming stripped 0 bases from V and 3 bases from J, with 12 bases between. The CDR3 spans 15 residues. The CDR3, as DNA: TGTGCCAGCAGCTTGGGGGTAATTGGGCACACTGAAGCTTTCTTT. This gives the protein CASSLGVIGHTEAFF.

V usage is TRBV7-2 and J usage is TRBJ2-7; TRBD1 matches 8 bases. V dropped 5 bases and J dropped 2; count of bases not matched to a gene: 8. Per germline, CDR1 SGHTA and CDR2 FQGNSA. CDR3 size: 15 residues. The CDR3 is CASSLRTGQAYEQYF. CDR3 nucleotides: TGTGCCAGCAGCCTTAGGACAGGGCAAGCCTACGAGCAGTACTTC.

The rearrangement links TRBV18 to TRBJ2-6; the match to TRBD1 covers 10 bases. Trimming at V came to 2 bases and at J to 0 bases, leaving 7 bases not matched to a gene. The CDR3 extends over 19 amino acids. Germline V lookup: CDR1 KGHSH, CDR2 LQKENI. The CDR3 spells CASSPTAGTGDSGANVLTF. As DNA, the CDR3 is TGTGCCAGCTCACCAACGGCCGGGACAGGGGACTCTGGGGCCAACGTCCTGACTTTC. Full variable domain (remainder filled in from reference TRBV18 and TRBJ2-6): NAGVMQNPRHLVRRRGQEARLRCSPMKGHSHVYWYRQLPEEGLKFMVYLQKENIIDESGMPKERFSAEFPKEGPSILRIQQVVRGDSAAYFCASSPTAGTGDSGANVLTFGAGSRLTVL.

The chain employs TRBV28 and TRBJ2-7; a weak D match, TRBD1 (5 bases). CDR1 and CDR2 (germline): MDHEN, SYDVKM. This CDR3 comprises 16 residues. V lost 3 bases to trimming and J lost 1 base, with 16 bases between them. The CDR3 DNA reads as TGTGCCAGCAGTTTTCCCACAGGAAGGGATTCCTACGAGCAGTACTTC. Amino acid sequence: CASSFPTGRDSYEQYF. Together with reference TRBV28 and TRBJ2-7, the CDR3 gives the full variable domain: DVKVTQSSRYLVKRTGEKVFLECVQDMDHENMFWYRQDPGLGLRLIYFSYDVKMKEKGDIPEGYSVSREKKERFSLILESASTNQTSMYLCASSFPTGRDSYEQYFGPGTRLTVT.

This chain joins TRBV5-1 and TRBJ2-2; TRBD1 agrees at 10 bases. Germline V lookup: CDR1 SGHRS, CDR2 YFSETQ. J gave up 7 bases and V 5 bases, and 8 bases lay outside the gene matches. The CDR3 runs 15 residues. CDR3 protein: CASRLGTGEGGELFF. The CDR3 DNA reads as TGCGCCAGCAGACTCGGGACAGGGGAAGGCGGGGAGCTGTTTTTT.

This clone was observed once. This chain links TRBV10-1 with TRBJ2-5, with a weak D call TRBD1 (6 bases). The CDR3 spans 13 residues. Germline V CDR1 and CDR2: WNHNN, SYGVQD (reference sequence). With 5 bases removed from V and 2 bases from J, the gap between germline ends came to 9 bases. In nucleotides, the CDR3 is TGCGCCAGCAGTAGGACAGAGCAAGAGACCCAGTACTTC. It codes for CASSRTEQETQYF.

The rearrangement joins TRBV19 to TRBJ1-5; D call uncertain. The CDR3 is made up of 14 amino acids. With 5 bases removed from V and 4 bases from J, the gap between germline ends came to 12 bases. Germline CDR1 reads LNHDA; CDR2 reads SQIVND (reference sequence). The CDR3: CASSLIGPNQPQHF. The DNA for the CDR3 is TGTGCCAGTAGTCTCATTGGGCCAAATCAGCCCCAGCATTTT.

This chain's CDR3 is CASIDRGLNGYTF. In nucleotides, the CDR3 is TGTGCCAGTATCGACAGGGGGCTGAATGGCTACACCTTC. The gene calls are TRBV19 and TRBJ1-2; 10 nucleotides line up with TRBD1. With 7 bases clipped from V and 6 bases from J, the junction kept 5 bases outside the gene matches. The V gene's germline CDR1 is LNHDA and CDR2 SQIVND (reference sequence). The CDR3 is 13 residues long.

V is TRBV30 and J is TRBJ2-1, with D possibly TRBD1 on 5 matching bases. The V gene lost 1 base and the J gene lost 9 bases, with 10 bases spanning the gap. CDR3 length: 12 residues. Germline loops: CDR1 GTSNPN, CDR2 SVGIG (reference sequence). The CDR3 nucleotides are TGTGCCTGGAGTGACCAGGGTACTGAGCAGTTCTTC. It specifies CAWSDQGTEQFF.

The chain is built from TRBV6-5 and TRBJ2-3; D remains ambiguous. Between the trimmed V and J ends, which lost 6 bases and 1 base, there was a span of 8 bases. The CDR3 has 13 amino acids. Germline lookup yields CDR1 MNHEY and CDR2 SVGAGI. The CDR3 nucleotides are TGTGCCAGCAGGGGTGGAGGCACAGATACGCAGTATTTT. It specifies CASRGGGTDTQYF.

The J gene is TRBJ2-1, the V gene TRBV4-1, with TRBD2 as a possible D gene (5 bases). CDR3 size: 14 residues. V lost 1 base and J 6 bases, leaving 10 bases between the germline ends. Germline-derived CDR1 and CDR2 are MGHRA and YSYEKL. The CDR3 protein is CASSQVSEGNEQFF. Written as DNA, the CDR3 is TGCGCCAGCAGCCAAGTCTCCGAGGGCAATGAGCAGTTCTTC.

The J gene is TRBJ2-4, the V gene TRBV7-9; possibly TRBD1 for D (6 bases). The CDR3 runs 16 residues. The V end lost 5 bases, the J end lost 0 bases, and 14 bases lay between the germline ends. Germline-derived CDR1 and CDR2 are SEHNR and FQNEAQ (reference sequence). CDR3 sequence: CASSGWDTLAKNIQYF. CDR3 nucleotide sequence: TGTGCCAGCAGCGGATGGGACACCCTAGCCAAAAACATTCAGTACTTC.

The chain has TRBV4-1 and TRBJ1-5, with D maybe TRBD1 (5 bases). Germline CDR1 reads MGHRA; CDR2 reads YSYEKL. The CDR3 spans 15 residues. Trimming stripped 0 bases from V and 9 bases from J, with 15 bases between. In DNA, the CDR3 is TGCGCCAGCAGCCAAGAACCCCAGGGTTTTCGGCCCCAGCATTTT. This translates into CASSQEPQGFRPQHF.

J is TRBJ2-1 and V is TRBV5-1, with 14 bases fitting TRBD2. Germline trimming cut 4 bases from V and 15 bases from J; bases unmatched to any gene: 9. This CDR3 region has 14 residues. Germline CDR1 and CDR2: SGHRS and YFSETQ. The CDR3 here is CASSQGLAGALSFF. For the CDR3, the DNA is TGCGCCAGCAGCCAGGGACTAGCGGGAGCTCTCTCGTTCTTC.

The chain is built from TRBV14 and TRBJ2-5; unclear D gene. Deletions cut 2 bases from V and 5 bases from J, with 6 bases between. Germline values: CDR1 SGHDN, CDR2 FVKESK. This CDR3 has 12 amino acids. The CDR3 coding sequence is TGTGCCAGCAGCCAAAGAGCGGAGACCCAGTACTTC. Its translation is CASSQRAETQYF.

The chain employs TRBV11-3 and TRBJ2-1, with D perhaps TRBD2 (5 bases). The CDR3 runs 15 residues. Germline CDR1 is SGHNT and CDR2 is YENEEA. Trimming stripped 5 bases from V and 5 bases from J, with 16 bases between. Written as DNA, the CDR3 is TGTGCCAGCAGCCCGGGCCCGAGGGAGAACAATGAGCAGTTCTTC. It codes for CASSPGPRENNEQFF.

This sequence joins TRBV7-9 and TRBJ1-2; tentative D call: TRBD1 (5 bases). Trimming removed 2 bases from V and 1 base from J, with 17 bases in between. Germline lookup yields CDR1 SEHNR and CDR2 FQNEAQ (reference sequence). The CDR3 is 17 amino acids. CDR3 sequence reads: CASSLKRGTDRNYGYTF. The CDR3, as DNA: TGTGCCAGCAGCTTAAAACGGGGGACGGACCGTAACTATGGCTACACCTTC.